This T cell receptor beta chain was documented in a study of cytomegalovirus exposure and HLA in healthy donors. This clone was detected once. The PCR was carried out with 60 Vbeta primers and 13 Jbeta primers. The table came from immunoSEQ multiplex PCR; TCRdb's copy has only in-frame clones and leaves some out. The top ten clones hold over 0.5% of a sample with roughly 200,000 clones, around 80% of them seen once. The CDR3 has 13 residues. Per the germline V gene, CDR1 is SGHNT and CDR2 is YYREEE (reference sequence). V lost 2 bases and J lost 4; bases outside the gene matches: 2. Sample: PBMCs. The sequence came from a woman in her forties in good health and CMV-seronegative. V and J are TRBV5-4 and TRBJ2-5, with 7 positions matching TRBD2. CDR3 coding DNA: TGTGCCAGCAGCTTAGCGGGGACAGAGACCCAGTACTTC. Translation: CASSLAGTETQYF. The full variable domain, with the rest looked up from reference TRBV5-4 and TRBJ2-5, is ETGVTQSPTHLIKTRGQQVTLRCSSQSGHNTVSWYQQALGQGPQFIFQYYREEENGRGNFPPRFSGLQFPNYSSELNVNALELDDSALYLCASSLAGTETQYFGPGTRLLVL.